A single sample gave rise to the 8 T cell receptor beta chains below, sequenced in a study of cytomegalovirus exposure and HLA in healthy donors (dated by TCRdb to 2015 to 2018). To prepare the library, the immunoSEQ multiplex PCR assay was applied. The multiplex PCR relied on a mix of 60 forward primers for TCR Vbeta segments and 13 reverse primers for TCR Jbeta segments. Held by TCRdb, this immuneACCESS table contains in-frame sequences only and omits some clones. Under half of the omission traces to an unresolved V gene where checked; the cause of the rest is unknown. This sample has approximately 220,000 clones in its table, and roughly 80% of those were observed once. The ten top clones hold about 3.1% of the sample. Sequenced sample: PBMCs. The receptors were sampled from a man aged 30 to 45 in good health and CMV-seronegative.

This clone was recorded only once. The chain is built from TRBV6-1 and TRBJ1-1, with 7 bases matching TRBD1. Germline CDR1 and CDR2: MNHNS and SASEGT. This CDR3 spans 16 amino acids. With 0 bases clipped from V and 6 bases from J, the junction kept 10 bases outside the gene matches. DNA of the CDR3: TGTGCCAGCAGTGAAGCGGCCATTAGTCAGGGGGCTGAAGCTTTCTTT. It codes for CASSEAAISQGAEAFF.

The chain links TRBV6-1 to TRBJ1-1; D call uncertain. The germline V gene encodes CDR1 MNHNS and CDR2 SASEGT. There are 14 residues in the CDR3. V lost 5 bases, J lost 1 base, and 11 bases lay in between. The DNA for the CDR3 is TGTGCCAGCAGTCTTCGAGCCTCGAACACTGAAGCTTTCTTT. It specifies CASSLRASNTEAFF.

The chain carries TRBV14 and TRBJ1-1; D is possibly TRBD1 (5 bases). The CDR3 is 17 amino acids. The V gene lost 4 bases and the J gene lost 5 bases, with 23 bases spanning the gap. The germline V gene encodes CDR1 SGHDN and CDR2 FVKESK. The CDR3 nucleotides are TGTGCCAGCAGCCTCTTGGAGGGGTCGGGGCTGGGGACTGAAGCTTTCTTT. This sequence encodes CASSLLEGSGLGTEAFF.

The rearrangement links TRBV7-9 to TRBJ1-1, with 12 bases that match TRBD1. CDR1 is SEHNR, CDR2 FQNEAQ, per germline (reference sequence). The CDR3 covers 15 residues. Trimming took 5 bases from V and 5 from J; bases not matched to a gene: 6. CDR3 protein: CASSLPGQGATEAFF. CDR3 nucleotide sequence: TGTGCCAGCAGCCTTCCGGGACAGGGGGCGACTGAAGCTTTCTTT.

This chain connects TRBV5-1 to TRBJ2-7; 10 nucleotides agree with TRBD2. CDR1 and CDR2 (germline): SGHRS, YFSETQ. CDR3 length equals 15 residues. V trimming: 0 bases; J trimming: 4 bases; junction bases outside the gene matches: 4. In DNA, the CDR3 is TGCGCCAGCAGCTTGGTTGGGACTAGCGTTTACGAGCAGTACTTC. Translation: CASSLVGTSVYEQYF.

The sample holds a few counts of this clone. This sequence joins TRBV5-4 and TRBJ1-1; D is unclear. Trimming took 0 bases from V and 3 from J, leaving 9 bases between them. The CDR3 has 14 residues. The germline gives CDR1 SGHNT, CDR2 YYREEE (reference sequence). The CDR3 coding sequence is TGTGCCAGCAGCTTGGGGAGGAGGGACACTGAAGCTTTCTTT. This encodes CASSLGRRDTEAFF. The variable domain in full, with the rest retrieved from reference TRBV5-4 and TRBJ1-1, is ETGVTQSPTHLIKTRGQQVTLRCSSQSGHNTVSWYQQALGQGPQFIFQYYREEENGRGNFPPRFSGLQFPNYSSELNVNALELDDSALYLCASSLGRRDTEAFFGQGTRLTVV.

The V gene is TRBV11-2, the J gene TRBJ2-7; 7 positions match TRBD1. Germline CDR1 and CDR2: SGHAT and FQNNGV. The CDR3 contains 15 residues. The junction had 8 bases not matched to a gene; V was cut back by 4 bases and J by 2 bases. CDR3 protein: CASSSFEDRAYEQYF. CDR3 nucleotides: TGTGCCAGCAGCTCCTTTGAAGACAGGGCCTACGAGCAGTACTTC. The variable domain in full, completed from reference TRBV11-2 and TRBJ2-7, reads EAGVAQSPRYKIIEKRQSVAFWCNPISGHATLYWYQQILGQGPKLLIQFQNNGVVDDSQLPKDRFSAERLKGVDSTLKIQPAKLEDSAVYLCASSSFEDRAYEQYFGPGTRLTVT.

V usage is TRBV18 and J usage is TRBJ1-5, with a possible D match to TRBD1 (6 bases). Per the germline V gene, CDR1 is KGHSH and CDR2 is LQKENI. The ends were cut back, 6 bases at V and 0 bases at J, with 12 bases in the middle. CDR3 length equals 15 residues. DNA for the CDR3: TGTGCCAGCTCGGATGACAGGTATAGCAATCAGCCCCAGCATTTT. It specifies CASSDDRYSNQPQHF.